In its sample, the clone carrying this T cell receptor (beta chain) was seen once. Its antigen remains unidentified. This record belongs to a study of T cell clones after liver transplantation. Looking at the study overall: Liver transplant recipients had immunosuppression withdrawal attempted within 2 years. Until 12-24 months post-transplant, subjects got standard immunosuppression and no induction. Study-level findings and limits: Small, mixed patient groups and varying post-transplant times limit these conclusions.

This CDR3 has 13 residues. Germline V gene sequence: CDR1 SGHRS, CDR2 YFSETQ. The V end lost 0 bases, the J end lost 8 bases, and 9 bases lay between the germline ends. Generated by immunoSEQ multiplex PCR, the TCRdb table keeps only in-frame clones and is missing some. Counted here are fewer than 110,000 clones, about 86% occurring once; the ten biggest clones make up 2.5% to 3%. Sequenced material: CD4+ T cells from blood, taken approximately 43 months after liver transplant. The sequence was obtained from a human patient who received a liver transplant. Some T cells could come from the graft donor. The chain employs TRBV5-1 and TRBJ2-1; D gene uncertain. This CDR3 is CASSLEAAHEQFF. In nucleotides, the CDR3 is TGCGCCAGCAGCTTGGAGGCAGCCCATGAGCAGTTCTTC.